These 30 T cell receptor beta chains were sequenced from one sample in a study of T cell responses to AZD1222 COVID-19 vaccine (dated by TCRdb to the early 2020s). Explained via the paper, the time point label denotes: about 28 days (+/-7) after the second vaccine dose. The method behind the library was the immunoSEQ multiplex PCR assay. As stored in TCRdb, this immuneACCESS dataset retains in-frame rearrangements with V and J assigned. A fraction of the clones does not appear; measured against another copy, unresolved V genes explain less than half of the discrepancy, and the remainder lacks a known reason. For this sample there are around 130,000 clones; 80% to 90% appear just once. The ten largest clonotypes hold 9.5% of the sample. The sequenced sample was peripheral blood, obtained 28 days after the second AZD1222 dose. The source is an adult who received the AZD1222 COVID-19 vaccine.

The chain employs TRBV30 and TRBJ1-6; tentatively, D is TRBD1 (5 bases). The CDR3 has 15 residues. CDR1 and CDR2 (germline): GTSNPN, SVGIG (reference sequence). Trimming cost V 2 bases and J 9 bases, with 17 bases left between them. CDR3 DNA: TGTGCCTGGAGTAGGGACTTCCAAGGGAGTTCACCCCTCCACTTT. It is translated as CAWSRDFQGSSPLHF.

This rearrangement joins TRBV6-5 to TRBJ2-1, with 13 nucleotides matching TRBD2. V was pared by 2 bases and J by 5 bases, with 3 bases of the junction left unmatched. This CDR3 contains 16 residues. Germline V gene lookup returns CDR1 MNHEY and CDR2 SVGAGI. In nucleotides, the CDR3 is TGTGCCAGCAGTTACCCGGGACTAGCGGGAAACAATGAGCAGTTCTTC. It yields the protein CASSYPGLAGNNEQFF.

The rearrangement joins TRBV6-5 to TRBJ2-3; 8 bases fit TRBD2. The CDR3 consists of 14 residues. V lost 6 bases to trimming and J lost 11 bases; unmatched junction nucleotides: 13. Per the germline V gene, CDR1 is MNHEY and CDR2 is SVGAGI. CDR3: CASSRTSRGELQYF. The CDR3 DNA reads as TGTGCCAGCAGCCGGACTAGCCGGGGTGAGTTGCAGTATTTT.

This chain uses TRBV19 with TRBJ1-6; TRBD1 matches at 8 bases. This CDR3 comprises 15 residues. After removal of 5 bases from V and 5 bases from J, the junction contained 5 bases not matched to a gene. Germline lookup yields CDR1 LNHDA and CDR2 SQIVND (reference sequence). As DNA, the CDR3 is TGTGCCAGTAGTTCAGGGGGCCTAGATAATTCACCCCTCCACTTT. The encoded protein is CASSSGGLDNSPLHF.

The chain couples TRBV6-5 to TRBJ2-7; possibly TRBD2 for D (5 bases). The CDR3 totals 15 residues. Germline loops: CDR1 MNHEY, CDR2 SVGAGI. V dropped 11 bases and J dropped 0 bases, with 20 bases sitting between them. CDR3 DNA: TGTGCCGGACGACTTGCAGGAGCGGCCTCCTACGAGCAGTACTTC. Its translation is CAGRLAGAASYEQYF.

The chain is built from TRBV29-1 and TRBJ2-1; D uncertain. Germline-derived CDR1 and CDR2 are SQVTM and ANQGSEA. Trimming shortened V by 3 bases and J by 7 bases, and 13 bases separated the two germline ends. This CDR3 comprises 13 residues. The DNA for the CDR3 is TGCAGCGTTGACTCGAACAACCGGAATGAGCAGTTCTTC. This encodes CSVDSNNRNEQFF.

This rearrangement joins TRBV30 to TRBJ2-3; 9 bases agree with TRBD2. The V and J ends lost 2 bases and 0 bases, in that order; junction bases with no gene match: 3. Germline V gene data show CDR1 as GTSNPN and CDR2 as SVGIG (reference sequence). CDR3 length: 15 amino acids. CDR3 residues: CAWSRLAVSTDTQYF. Here the CDR3 DNA reads TGTGCCTGGAGTAGACTAGCGGTGAGCACAGATACGCAGTATTTT.

This chain uses TRBV6-2 or TRBV6-3 with TRBJ1-5, with D possibly TRBD1 on 6 matching bases. Germline V CDR1 and CDR2: MNHEY, SVGEGT. Trimming removed 5 bases from V and 0 bases from J, with 8 bases in between. This CDR3 comprises 14 residues. The CDR3 bases are TGTGCCAGCAGTCAGGGGAATAGCAATCAGCCCCAGCATTTT. Its protein product is CASSQGNSNQPQHF.

As concerns this clone: The junction departs from the called germline gene at one end, perhaps through a read error. The chain combines TRBV7-7 with TRBJ2-3; 10 bases align to TRBD1. The CDR3 runs 17 residues. Germline assignment: CDR1 SSHAT and CDR2 FNYEAQ (reference sequence). The CDR3 spells CASSLAGTGANTDTQYF. CDR3 DNA: TGTGCTAGCAGCTTAGCAGGGACAGGGGCGAACACAGATACGCAGTATTTT.

The V gene is TRBV4-2, the J gene TRBJ1-3; D is unclear. Germline V lookup: CDR1 LGHNA, CDR2 YNFKEQ. The CDR3 is made up of 16 amino acids. Trimming stripped 5 bases from V and 2 bases from J, with 16 bases between. DNA for the CDR3: TGTGCCAGCAGCTCGTCTACCCGAGGAGCTGGAAACACCATATATTTT. It translates to CASSSSTRGAGNTIYF.

The chain recombines TRBV4-1 with TRBJ2-3, with D unresolved. CDR3 length: 17 amino acids. Germline CDR1 is MGHRA and CDR2 is YSYEKL. Trimming removed 3 bases from V and 0 bases from J, with 16 bases in between. In nucleotides, the CDR3 is TGCGCCAGCAGCCACGACCCCATGTTCCCTAGCACAGATACGCAGTATTTT. Residues: CASSHDPMFPSTDTQYF.

This CDR3 is CASSQLSPPDEQFF. In nucleotides, the CDR3 is TGCGCCAGCAGCCAACTGTCCCCTCCCGATGAGCAGTTCTTC. The chain uses TRBV4-3 and TRBJ2-1, with D hard to call. The CDR3 has 14 amino acids. Germline V gene lookup returns CDR1 LGHNA and CDR2 YSLEER. The germline V and J ends were trimmed by 2 bases and 8 bases, with 13 bases remaining between them.

The rearrangement uses TRBV6-6 and TRBJ1-2; D possibly corresponds to TRBD1 (5 bases). CDR1 and CDR2 (germline): MNHNY, SVGAGI (reference sequence). The CDR3 runs to 16 residues. Trimming removed 0 bases at V and 7 bases at J, with 18 bases between. The CDR3 here is CASSYSQGDDSGGYTF. DNA of the CDR3: TGTGCCAGCAGTTACTCCCAGGGTGATGACTCTGGTGGCTACACCTTC.

The chain links TRBV10-3 to TRBJ1-1; 8 nucleotides match TRBD1. This CDR3 has 13 amino acids. The V and J ends lost 3 bases and 6 bases, in that order; junction bases with no gene match: 3. Germline V gene sequence: CDR1 ENHRY, CDR2 SYGVKD. The DNA for the CDR3 is TGTGCCATCAGTGAAACACAGGGGGCTGAAGCTTTCTTT. The encoded protein is CAISETQGAEAFF.

This clone was counted once. The chain links TRBV5-4 to TRBJ1-4; tentative D call: TRBD1 (5 bases). V gave up 4 bases and J gave up 7 bases, with 17 bases separating them. In germline, CDR1 is SGHNT, CDR2 YYREEE (reference sequence). This CDR3 has 15 residues. The CDR3 nucleotides read TGTGCCAGCAGCCCCGGTCGACGGGGCGGTGAAAAACTGTTTTTT. As protein: CASSPGRRGGEKLFF.

The gene calls are TRBV6-5 and TRBJ2-1; tentative D call: TRBD1 (6 bases). The CDR3 runs to 12 residues. CDR1 and CDR2 (germline): MNHEY, SVGAGI. V lost 6 bases to trimming and J lost 8 bases, with 11 bases between them. The CDR3 loop reads CASRADRYEQFF. CDR3 sequence (DNA): TGTGCCAGCAGAGCCGACAGGTATGAGCAGTTCTTC.

The chain is built from TRBV11-2 and TRBJ2-3; no clear D gene. The V and J ends lost 5 bases and 3 bases respectively, with 18 bases between them. CDR3 length: 16 residues. Per the germline V gene, CDR1 is SGHAT and CDR2 is FQNNGV. The CDR3 sequence: CASSPLGWRVTDTQYF. CDR3 nucleotides: TGTGCCAGCAGCCCCCTTGGGTGGCGTGTAACAGATACGCAGTATTTT.

The chain is built from TRBV5-1 and TRBJ2-7; 11 bases are shared with TRBD2. Germline trimming cut 0 bases from V and 2 bases from J; bases unmatched to any gene: 1. Germline CDR1 SGHRS, CDR2 YFSETQ. The CDR3 covers 15 residues. This CDR3 is CASSLVAGGAYEQYF. CDR3 coding DNA: TGCGCCAGCAGCTTGGTAGCGGGAGGGGCCTACGAGCAGTACTTC.

The V gene is TRBV2, the J gene TRBJ2-7; 8 nucleotides match TRBD2. The CDR3 consists of 14 residues. V lost 7 bases to trimming and J lost 12 bases; unmatched junction nucleotides: 17. Per germline, CDR1 SNHLY and CDR2 FYNNEI. The CDR3 reads CASNRGGEGGTLYF. The CDR3 nucleotides read TGTGCCAGCAACCGGGGGGGAGAGGGAGGTACTTTGTACTTC.

This clone was seen only once. The chain employs TRBV3-1 (or the pseudogene TRBV3-2) and TRBJ1-1, with TRBD1 as a possible D gene (5 bases). V shed 0 bases and J shed 6 bases, with 11 bases lying between them. The CDR3 has 14 amino acids. CDR1 and CDR2 (germline): LGHDT, YNNKEL (reference sequence). The CDR3 loop is CASSQEREGSEAFF. For the CDR3, the DNA is TGTGCCAGCAGCCAAGAGAGAGAGGGGTCTGAAGCTTTCTTT.

V is TRBV5-1 and J is TRBJ2-2; D could derive from TRBD1 or TRBD2 (6 bases each). The V end was cut by 0 bases, the J end by 6 bases, with 15 bases between. Per germline, CDR1 SGHRS and CDR2 YFSETQ. The CDR3 covers 16 residues. The CDR3 region is CASSLEAGQWAGELFF. The CDR3 nucleotides are TGCGCCAGCAGCTTGGAGGCGGGACAATGGGCCGGGGAGCTGTTTTTT.

This chain joins TRBV7-2 and TRBJ1-2, with D perhaps TRBD1 (5 bases). This CDR3 contains 15 residues. The ends were cut back, 3 bases at V and 6 bases at J, with 17 bases in the middle. Germline CDR1 reads SGHTA; CDR2 reads FQGNSA. CDR3 in DNA: TGTGCCAGCAGCTTTACCACTTCACGGGGGGATGGCTACACCTTC. The encoded protein is CASSFTTSRGDGYTF.

The chain is built from TRBV2 and TRBJ1-2, with D maybe TRBD1 (6 bases). With 2 bases removed from V and 8 bases from J, the gap between germline ends came to 9 bases. This CDR3 is built from 12 residues. Per germline, CDR1 SNHLY and CDR2 FYNNEI. CDR3 loop: CASSETGQGYTF. CDR3 DNA: TGTGCCAGCAGTGAAACAGGGCAAGGCTACACCTTC.

Comment on this clone: The same CDR3 arises from other DNA sequences in this sample as well. This chain links TRBV18 with TRBJ1-2; possible D gene TRBD1, 6 bases. V was shortened by 3 bases and J by 6 bases, with 11 bases between the two germline ends. The CDR3 spans 13 residues. Germline lookup yields CDR1 KGHSH and CDR2 LQKENI. The CDR3 here is CASSPLQGDGYTF. CDR3 coding DNA: TGTGCCAGCTCACCGCTACAGGGTGATGGCTACACCTTC.

This chain connects TRBV14 to TRBJ1-2; D ambiguous. The CDR3 is 13 amino acids. Germline V gene sequence: CDR1 SGHDN, CDR2 FVKESK. V lost 4 bases, J lost 2 bases, and 8 bases lay in between. The CDR3 nucleotides read TGTGCCAGCAGCCGACGGGTAAACTATGGCTACACCTTC. Translated: CASSRRVNYGYTF.

The rearrangement links TRBV12-2 to TRBJ2-2; the table assigns TRBD2, which was not confirmed against the DNA. TRBV12-2 is described as a pseudogene. The CDR3 extends over 14 amino acids. For the CDR3, the DNA is TGTGCAAGTCGCCTTTGTAGCGACACCGGGGAGCTGTTTTTT. Translated, it gives CASRLCSDTGELFF.

V and J are TRBV27 and TRBJ1-1; D is possibly TRBD1 (6 bases). The CDR3 has 15 amino acids. Germline V lookup: CDR1 MNHEY, CDR2 SMNVEV (reference sequence). Trimming shortened V by 7 bases and J by 7 bases, and 22 bases separated the two germline ends. In DNA, the CDR3 is TGTGCCAGCACCCTCGAGGGGGGAGGTCGTGGTGAAGCTTTCTTT. It yields the protein CASTLEGGGRGEAFF.

The chain carries TRBV5-6 and TRBJ2-1; 8 bases align to TRBD1. The ends lost 2 bases at V and 1 base at J; junction bases unmatched: 8. Germline CDR1 is SGHDT and CDR2 is YYEEEE. This CDR3 comprises 17 residues. The CDR3 is CASSFGRGQWSYNEQFF. DNA of the CDR3: TGTGCCAGCAGCTTCGGCAGGGGGCAATGGTCCTACAATGAGCAGTTCTTC.

The V gene is TRBV30, the J gene TRBJ1-4; D is ambiguous. CDR1 and CDR2 (germline): GTSNPN, SVGIG (reference sequence). The CDR3 length is 12 residues. Between the trimmed V and J ends, which lost 2 bases and 11 bases, there was a span of 12 bases. CDR3 region: CAWSPGNWKLFF. The CDR3 DNA reads as TGTGCCTGGAGTCCCGGAAACTGGAAACTGTTTTTT.

This clone appeared a single time. The chain combines TRBV19 with TRBJ1-1; D gene ambiguous. Trimming removed 4 bases from V and 3 bases from J, with 18 bases in between. The germline V gene encodes CDR1 LNHDA and CDR2 SQIVND (reference sequence). The CDR3 has 16 residues. The DNA for the CDR3 is TGTGCCAGTAGTACCCACCGTTTGTGGGCGGACACTGAAGCTTTCTTT. Translated: CASSTHRLWADTEAFF.